Shown below are 2 T cell receptor beta chains from a single sample sequenced in a study of cytomegalovirus exposure and HLA in healthy donors. The primer mix had 60 Vbeta and 13 Jbeta primers. Generated by immunoSEQ multiplex PCR, the TCRdb table keeps only in-frame clones and is missing some. The repertoire holds fewer than 200,000 clones, approximately 84% seen once, with 4.5% in the top ten. Material: PBMCs. The receptors shown here come from a woman aged 45 to 65 in good health and CMV-seropositive.

The chain combines TRBV4-3 with TRBJ2-6, with no clear D. Trimming took off 0 bases at V and 4 bases at J, with 10 bases between the two ends. CDR1 LGHNA and CDR2 YSLEER come from the germline V gene. The CDR3 sequence is 16 residues long. The CDR3: CASSQDRTRGANVLTF. The DNA of the CDR3 is TGCGCCAGCAGCCAAGATCGCACACGCGGGGCCAACGTCCTGACTTTC.

CDR3 nucleotide sequence: TGCGCCAGCAGCTTGGGGCAAAGCGCCTCACACAATGAGCAGTTCTTC. Amino acids: CASSLGQSASHNEQFF. This sequence joins TRBV5-1 and TRBJ2-1; D gene uncertain. CDR1 is SGHRS, CDR2 YFSETQ, per germline. The CDR3 contains 16 residues. Deletions cut 0 bases from V and 5 bases from J, with 15 bases between.